The 20 T cell receptor beta chains below come from one sample, sequenced in a study of blood T cell repertoires in COVID-19. The method was immunoSEQ multiplex PCR; TCRdb's version includes in-frame clones alone and lacks a portion of them. Here the sample spans around 300,000 clones, 83% being singletons. The source material was peripheral blood. These receptors were taken from a woman aged 45-65 years who had recovered from COVID-19.

This clone showed up many times. This chain connects TRBV7-9 to TRBJ2-1; TRBD2 aligns across 13 bases. The germline V gene encodes CDR1 SEHNR and CDR2 FQNEAQ (reference sequence). The CDR3 is made up of 17 amino acids. The ends lost 5 bases at V and 9 bases at J; junction bases unmatched: 13. CDR3 in DNA: TGTGCCAGCAGCGAAACGTACGGGACTAGCGGGGTTAGTGAGCAGTTCTTC. It codes for CASSETYGTSGVSEQFF.

The rearrangement joins TRBV3-1 (or the pseudogene TRBV3-2) to TRBJ1-2; D uncertain. Germline lookup yields CDR1 LGHDT and CDR2 YNNKEL (reference sequence). Trimming shortened V by 0 bases and J by 7 bases, and 18 bases separated the two germline ends. The CDR3 sequence is 16 residues long. The CDR3 loop is CASSQDRTASYCGYTF. As DNA, the CDR3 is TGTGCCAGCAGCCAAGATCGCACAGCATCCTACTGTGGCTACACCTTC.

The J gene is TRBJ1-4, the V gene TRBV29-1, with TRBD1 matching 7 bases. The germline CDR1 and CDR2 sequences are SQVTM and ANQGSEA. The J segment lost 4 bases and the V segment lost 4 bases, leaving 9 bases of the junction unmatched. This CDR3 contains 15 residues. CDR3 amino acids: CSVVRDSWFNEKLFF. The CDR3 DNA sequence: TGCAGCGTTGTCCGGGACAGTTGGTTTAATGAAAAACTGTTTTTT.

The rearrangement joins TRBV11-2 to TRBJ1-1; tentatively, D is TRBD1 (5 bases). V lost 4 bases, J lost 0 bases, and 15 bases lay in between. This CDR3 comprises 16 residues. CDR1 is SGHAT and CDR2 is FQNNGV in the germline V gene. CDR3 protein: CASSSISGPLNTEAFF. The CDR3 nucleotides read TGTGCCAGCAGCTCCATCTCAGGGCCATTGAACACTGAAGCTTTCTTT.

This rearrangement joins TRBV7-6 to TRBJ2-5; a weak D match, TRBD2 (5 bases). The CDR3 extends over 16 amino acids. Trimming removed 1 base at V and 5 bases at J, with 17 bases between. The V gene's germline CDR1 is SGHVS and CDR2 FNYEAQ. The CDR3 reads CASSLELGERWETQYF. In DNA form, the CDR3 reads TGTGCCAGCAGCTTAGAGTTGGGAGAGAGGTGGGAGACCCAGTACTTC.

This chain connects TRBV5-1 to TRBJ2-7; 7 bases line up with TRBD1. The germline CDR1 and CDR2 sequences are SGHRS and YFSETQ. The V gene end was trimmed by 0 bases and the J gene end by 2 bases; junction bases not matched to a gene: 5. The CDR3 runs to 15 residues. The CDR3 DNA is TGCGCCAGCAGCTTGGGGGGGACAGACCCCTACGAGCAGTACTTC. Translated: CASSLGGTDPYEQYF.

This clone was observed a single time. The J gene is TRBJ2-7, the V gene TRBV7-2; 8 nucleotides line up with TRBD2. Germline-derived CDR1 and CDR2 are SGHTA and FQGNSA. J was trimmed by 7 bases and V by 5 bases; bases with no gene match: 10. The CDR3 length is 14 residues. The CDR3 DNA sequence: TGTGCCAGCAGCCCCGGGGGGGGGTCTCGGGAGCAGTACTTC. Translated: CASSPGGGSREQYF.

V and J are TRBV5-1 and TRBJ1-5; 9 bases fit TRBD1. This CDR3 is built from 18 residues. J gave up 0 bases and V 6 bases, and 13 bases lay outside the gene matches. Germline CDR1 SGHRS, CDR2 YFSETQ. The DNA of the CDR3 is TGCGCCAGCAACCCCGGGGACAGGGTATCAAATAGCAATCAGCCCCAGCATTTT. Protein product: CASNPGDRVSNSNQPQHF.

The V gene is TRBV9, the J gene TRBJ1-3; no reliable D call. With 0 bases removed from V and 4 bases from J, the gap between germline ends came to 11 bases. CDR1 is SGDLS, CDR2 YYNGEE, per germline. This CDR3 is built from 15 residues. The CDR3 DNA sequence: TGTGCCAGCAGCGTAGGAGCGGGGTTCGGAAACACCATATATTTT. Translated: CASSVGAGFGNTIYF. The full variable domain, rest sourced from reference TRBV9 and TRBJ1-3, is DSGVTQTPKHLITATGQRVTLRCSPRSGDLSVYWYQQSLDQGLQFLIQYYNGEERAKGNILERFSAQQFPDLHSELNLSSLELGDSALYFCASSVGAGFGNTIYFGEGSWLTVV.

J is TRBJ2-1 and V is TRBV9; TRBD2 matches at 8 bases. Germline V gene data show CDR1 as SGDLS and CDR2 as YYNGEE. The length of the CDR3 is 15 residues. The V segment lost 0 bases and the J segment 7 bases; nucleotides outside the gene matches: 6. The CDR3 DNA is TGTGCCAGCAGCGTAGGCGGGGGGCCCGGGAATGAGCAGTTCTTC. Encoded protein: CASSVGGGPGNEQFF.

This clone appeared a few times. The chain joins TRBV27 to TRBJ2-2; 7 nucleotides align to TRBD1. This CDR3 is 16 amino acids long. V lost 6 bases and J lost 4; bases outside the gene matches: 11. The germline V gene encodes CDR1 MNHEY and CDR2 SMNVEV (reference sequence). This CDR3 reads CASRPGTAFSTGELFF. CDR3 sequence (DNA): TGTGCCAGCAGGCCCGGGACAGCCTTTTCCACCGGGGAGCTGTTTTTT.

The chain combines TRBV15 with TRBJ2-5; 8 bases agree with TRBD1. Germline CDR1 and CDR2: LNHNV and YYDKDF (reference sequence). The CDR3 has 14 amino acids. V shed 4 bases, J shed 5 bases, and the junction held 6 bases outside the gene matches. The DNA of the CDR3 is TGTGCCACCAGCAAGGGGGACAGGCGGGAGACCCAGTACTTC. The encoded protein is CATSKGDRRETQYF.

The genes are TRBV28 and TRBJ2-5, with a possible D match to TRBD1 (5 bases). Per the germline V gene, CDR1 is MDHEN and CDR2 is SYDVKM. V lost 3 bases and J lost 5, with 22 bases in between. The CDR3 consists of 17 residues. The CDR3 DNA sequence: TGTGCCAGCAGTTTCCCGTCCCCGTTTCGACAGAGGGAGACCCAGTACTTC. Residues: CASSFPSPFRQRETQYF.

This chain links TRBV2 with TRBJ2-7; 7 bases are a match to TRBD2. The germline V gene encodes CDR1 SNHLY and CDR2 FYNNEI. This CDR3 region has 14 residues. V gave up 4 bases and J gave up 5 bases; unmatched junction bases: 8. The CDR3 DNA reads as TGTGCCAGCAGTGTGGGGGAGGGCCGCCACGAGCAGTACTTC. Its translation is CASSVGEGRHEQYF.

The V and J genes are TRBV27 and TRBJ2-1; 10 bases match TRBD2. The CDR3 has 18 residues. Germline V CDR1 and CDR2: MNHEY, SMNVEV (reference sequence). V gave up 10 bases and J gave up 3 bases; unmatched junction bases: 18. CDR3 protein: CATSLAGGERSFYNEQFF. The CDR3 DNA follows: TGTGCCACGAGCTTAGCGGGAGGTGAACGAAGCTTCTACAATGAGCAGTTCTTC.

The chain has TRBV9 and TRBJ1-4; no clear D. Trimming left V 1 base short and J 7 bases short, with 14 bases between. CDR1 and CDR2 (germline): SGDLS, YYNGEE. There are 15 residues in the CDR3. The CDR3 protein is CASSVTGSVGEKLFF. The CDR3 nucleotides read TGTGCCAGCAGCGTAACGGGTTCGGTGGGTGAAAAACTGTTTTTT. The full variable domain, in which reference TRBV9 and TRBJ1-4 provide the parts outside the CDR3, is DSGVTQTPKHLITATGQRVTLRCSPRSGDLSVYWYQQSLDQGLQFLIQYYNGEERAKGNILERFSAQQFPDLHSELNLSSLELGDSALYFCASSVTGSVGEKLFFGSGTQLSVL.

The chain recombines TRBV23-1 with TRBJ2-5; 8 nucleotides align to TRBD1. TRBV23-1 is annotated as an ORF whose role is uncertain. V dropped 2 bases and J dropped 2; count of bases not matched to a gene: 22. The CDR3 contains 21 residues. This CDR3 is CASSQDKTGVPGGGPQETQYF. The CDR3 DNA follows: TGCGCCAGCAGTCAAGATAAGACAGGGGTCCCCGGGGGCGGTCCACAAGAGACCCAGTACTTC.

V is TRBV11-2 and J is TRBJ1-6; the match to TRBD1 covers 8 bases. Germline V gives CDR1 SGHAT, CDR2 FQNNGV. V was clipped by 6 bases and J by 6 bases; unmatched bases: 4. CDR3 length equals 14 residues. The CDR3 reads CASREGQGNSPLHF. The DNA of the CDR3 is TGTGCCAGCAGGGAAGGACAGGGTAATTCACCCCTCCACTTT.

J is TRBJ1-5 and V is TRBV7-2; D not certain. The CDR3 has 14 residues. Germline CDR1 reads SGHTA; CDR2 reads FQGNSA. Trimming removed 3 bases from V and 1 base from J, with 7 bases in between. The CDR3 reads CASSLVTSNQPQHF. The CDR3 bases are TGTGCCAGCAGCTTGGTGACAAGCAATCAGCCCCAGCATTTT.

The chain couples TRBV19 to TRBJ2-7, with D tentatively TRBD1 (6 bases). The CDR3 contains 15 residues. Germline V gene sequence: CDR1 LNHDA, CDR2 SQIVND (reference sequence). The V gene lost 3 bases and the J gene lost 4 bases, with 16 bases spanning the gap. CDR3 bases: TGTGCCAGTAGTATCGGAAGGGGGACCCTTTACGAGCAGTACTTC. Translating it yields CASSIGRGTLYEQYF. The full variable domain, rest sourced from reference TRBV19 and TRBJ2-7, is DGGITQSPKYLFRKEGQNVTLSCEQNLNHDAMYWYRQDPGQGLRLIYYSQIVNDFQKGDIAEGYSVSREKKESFPLTVTSAQKNPTAFYLCASSIGRGTLYEQYFGPGTRLTVT.